A selection of T cell receptor beta chains follows, all from one sample in a study of blood T cells in healthy people across ages. TCRdb re-called the 5' RACE reads through MiXCR, storing one row per CDR3 protein. This sample has about 1 million distinct CDR3 sequences, with more than 40% found just once. Sequenced material: blood. These receptor sequences come from a woman aged 55 to 70 in good health. The CDR3 runs from the conserved cysteine through the conserved F or W. A D gene is named only where the DNA matches it firmly. Some rows mark clone size as missing; the rest say once, few, many or name a class of expanded clone.

clone_size	d_call	v_call	cdr3_length	j_call	cdr3_nt	cdr3_aa
-	-	TRBV6-1	16	TRBJ2-7	TGTGCCAGCAGTGAAAGTCGGCACACGATGGCCTACGAGCAGTACTTC	CASSESRHTMAYEQYF
few	-	TRBV27	12	TRBJ2-5	TGTGCCAGCAGTGCCCCGATAGAAACCCAGTACTTC	CASSAPIETQYF
-	TRBD1	TRBV11-2	15	TRBJ2-7	TGTGCCAGCAGCTCCACCGGGACAGGGTTGTACGAGCAGTACTTC	CASSSTGTGLYEQYF
few	-	TRBV7-2	14	TRBJ2-4	TGTGCCAGCAGCTTAGCCGCAGCCAAAAACATTCAGTACTTC	CASSLAAAKNIQYF
-	TRBD1	TRBV2	16	TRBJ2-6	TGTGCCAGCGGCCCCCGACAGGGAGCCGGGGCCAACGTCCTGACTTTC	CASGPRQGAGANVLTF
once	TRBD1	TRBV5-1	16	TRBJ1-1	TGCGCCAGCAGCTTGGGCCAGGGACAGATGAACACTGAAGCTTTCTTT	CASSLGQGQMNTEAFF
few	-	TRBV10-1	13	TRBJ1-2	TGCGCCAGCAGTGAGTCGAGGGGACGGGGCTACACCTTC	CASSESRGRGYTF
-	-	TRBV6-6	12	TRBJ2-7	TGTGCCAGCGGACCCCACGTAGGCGAGCAGTACTTC	CASGPHVGEQYF
-	TRBD1	TRBV12-3/TRBV12-4	14	TRBJ1-2	TGTGCCAGCAGTCGGACAGGGGGCATTTTAGGCTACACCTTC	CASSRTGGILGYTF
-	-	TRBV30	14	TRBJ2-7	TGTGCCTGGAGTGTATCTGGGGGGCCCTACGAGCAGTACTTC	CAWSVSGGPYEQYF
-	TRBD1	TRBV2	15	TRBJ1-4	TGTGCCAGCAGTGCGGACAGGACAACTAATGAAAAACTGTTTTTT	CASSADRTTNEKLFF
-	TRBD2	TRBV27	20	TRBJ2-1	TGTGCCAGCGGTCTAAGGGGCGGGAGGGAAATGTTACCGACCTACAATGAGCAGTTCTTC	CASGLRGGREMLPTYNEQFF
few	TRBD1	TRBV28	15	TRBJ1-2	TGTGCCAGCATACCCCCGGGACAGGGAAGGAATGGCTACACCTTC	CASIPPGQGRNGYTF
few	-	TRBV7-2	15	TRBJ1-4	TGTGCCAGCAGCTTCAACCGGGGGCTTGGTGAAAAACTGTTTTTT	CASSFNRGLGEKLFF
few	-	TRBV7-9	13	TRBJ2-1	TGTGCCAGCAGTTCGGAATCCTACAATGAGCAGTTCTTC	CASSSESYNEQFF
-	-	TRBV12-3/TRBV12-4	14	TRBJ2-1	TGTGCCAGCGGGCCCTCTTTAGCGGAGACTGCTTGGTTCTTC	CASGPSLAETAWFF
few	TRBD2	TRBV20-1	15	TRBJ2-3	TGCAGTGCCCAGCCTAGCGGGAGAAGGTCAGATACGCAGTATTTT	CSAQPSGRRSDTQYF
-	-	TRBV20-1	10	TRBJ2-5	TGCAGTGCTCTCGTAGAGACCCAGTACTTC	CSALVETQYF
-	-	TRBV20-1	13	TRBJ2-5	TGCAGTGCTAGGGGCCAGGTCCAAGAGACCCAGTACTTC	CSARGQVQETQYF
few	-	TRBV10-3	14	TRBJ2-5	TGTGCCATCAGTGAGTCCTATGGGGCGGAGACCCAGTACTTC	CAISESYGAETQYF
-	TRBD2	TRBV7-9	15	TRBJ2-7	TGTGCCAGCAGCTTACAGCGGGAGCTGAGACACGAGCAGTACTTC	CASSLQRELRHEQYF
few	-	TRBV10-3	14	TRBJ2-5	TGTGCCATCAGTGAGTCGAAGGGGGAGGAGACCCAGTACTTC	CAISESKGEETQYF
-	-	TRBV6-1	18	TRBJ2-7	TGTGCCAGCAGGCCAAGGTTAAGTTTGCGGAGACGCTCCTACGAGCAGTACTTC	CASRPRLSLRRRSYEQYF
-	-	TRBV12-3/TRBV12-4	14	TRBJ2-3	TGTGCCAGCAGTTTGGCAGCAGTTCCAGATACGCAGTATTTT	CASSLAAVPDTQYF
few	TRBD1	TRBV29-1	14	TRBJ2-5	TGCAGCGTGGAAGACAGGGGGGTAGGAGAGACCCAGTACTTC	CSVEDRGVGETQYF
few	-	TRBV27	15	TRBJ2-5	TGTGCCAGCAGTGTAACAGGGGAGGAAAGGGAGACCCAGTACTTC	CASSVTGEERETQYF
-	TRBD2	TRBV2	14	TRBJ2-7	TGTGCCAGCCATAGGGTAGCGGGGACCTACGAGCAGTACTTC	CASHRVAGTYEQYF
-	-	TRBV27	11	TRBJ2-7	TGTGCCAGCAGTTTCAGGAGAGAGCAGTACTTC	CASSFRREQYF
-	TRBD1	TRBV27	15	TRBJ1-4	TGTGCCAGCAGCATCCAGACAGGGGGAAATGAAAAACTGTTTTTT	CASSIQTGGNEKLFF
few	TRBD1	TRBV20-1	15	TRBJ2-7	TGCAGTGCTAGAGACCGGACAGGGGGCTTAGGCGAGCAGTACTTC	CSARDRTGGLGEQYF
few	TRBD2	TRBV9	15	TRBJ2-1	TGTGCCAGCAGCGTAGGTGGTAGCGGGGGCAATGAGCAGTTCTTC	CASSVGGSGGNEQFF
-	TRBD2	TRBV11-2	16	TRBJ2-7	TGTGCCAGTAGCATCCTGACTAGCGGGAGCTCCTACGAGCAGTACTTC	CASSILTSGSSYEQYF
few	-	TRBV6-5	13	TRBJ2-7	TGTGCCAGCAAGGCAGGGAATCGCTACGAGCAGTACTTC	CASKAGNRYEQYF
-	-	TRBV7-2	13	TRBJ1-1	TGTGCCAGCATTCTGCGCCAAAACACTGAAGCTTTCTTT	CASILRQNTEAFF
-	-	TRBV9	13	TRBJ1-2	TGTGCCAGCAGCGTACAAAGGAACTATGGCTACACCTTC	CASSVQRNYGYTF